This TCR beta chain was profiled in a study of blood T cell repertoires in COVID-19. Whole-study context: The study drew acute and convalescent COVID-19 samples from the United States, Italy and Spain.

Sequenced by immunoSEQ multiplex PCR; TCRdb stores in-frame clones only, minus some. The profile shows approximately 200,000 clones, around 85% of them singletons. Only a few counts were recorded for this clone. The CDR3 runs to 18 residues. V lost 1 base to trimming and J lost 0 bases, with 16 bases between them. Per the germline V gene, CDR1 is LNHDA and CDR2 is SQIVND (reference sequence). Sequences were obtained from peripheral blood. This chain uses TRBV19 with TRBJ1-5, with D tentatively TRBD1 (5 bases). The clonotype comes from a woman in her forties or fifties with acute or convalescent COVID-19. The CDR3 sequence: CASSIGGPTYYSNQPQHF. In DNA form, the CDR3 reads TGTGCCAGTAGTATAGGGGGCCCCACCTATTATAGCAATCAGCCCCAGCATTTT. The full variable domain, rest sourced from reference TRBV19 and TRBJ1-5, is DGGITQSPKYLFRKEGQNVTLSCEQNLNHDAMYWYRQDPGQGLRLIYYSQIVNDFQKGDIAEGYSVSREKKESFPLTVTSAQKNPTAFYLCASSIGGPTYYSNQPQHFGDGTRLSIL.